This T cell receptor (beta chain) was sequenced in a study of long-term antiretroviral therapy in people with HIV. Study-wide findings and caveats: Post-ART diversity increased but stayed below transplant donor controls. CDR3 lengths in HIV samples spanned a narrower range than controls.

Remarks on this clone: Antigen specificity is unknown.

Researchers report immunoSEQ v3.0 was run at survey level. Sequencing had a target that covered 40,000-50,000 T-cell genomes per sample. Method: immunoSEQ multiplex PCR; TCRdb's copy keeps in-frame clones and lacks some. This sample yields some 21,000 clones, of which approximately 80% are seen a single time; around 6% belongs to the top ten. This CDR3 spans 15 amino acids. The V and J ends lost 10 bases and 4 bases, in that order; junction bases with no gene match: 10. Germline CDR1 reads LNHDA; CDR2 reads SQIVND (reference sequence). This sample comprised unsorted PBMCs, obtained 0.2 years after starting antiretroviral therapy. The TCR comes from a woman in her twenties or thirties with HIV. V usage is TRBV19 and J usage is TRBJ1-4; 9 nucleotides agree with TRBD1. The CDR3 loop reads CATTPRDRVNEKLFF. CDR3 nucleotide sequence: TGTGCCACCACTCCGAGGGACAGGGTTAATGAAAAACTGTTTTTT.